Below are 8 T cell receptor beta chains sequenced from a single sample in a study of control samples from healthy donors and cancer patients. The repertoire was sequenced with immunoSEQ multiplex PCR; TCRdb's copy has only in-frame clones and lacks some. The repertoire holds 100,000 to 150,000 clones, with roughly 92% as singletons. The sample consisted of PBMCs. These receptors were taken from an elderly man with head and neck cancer.

This clone was detected only once. The gene calls are TRBV5-1 and TRBJ2-1; 9 positions match TRBD1. CDR1 and CDR2 from the germline V gene are SGHRS and YFSETQ. The CDR3 has 14 amino acids. J gave up 6 bases and V 5 bases, and 6 bases lay outside the gene matches. The CDR3 spells CASRRDRGANEQFF. The CDR3 nucleotides are TGCGCCAGCAGACGAGACAGGGGGGCCAATGAGCAGTTCTTC.

The rearrangement uses TRBV21-1 and TRBJ1-1; the table's TRBD1 call for D was not verified on the DNA. TRBV21-1 is a recognized pseudogene. The CDR3 contains 17 residues. CDR3 region: CASSNGGTDPVDTEAFF. In DNA, the CDR3 is TGTGCCAGCAGCAACGGCGGGACAGACCCGGTCGACACTGAAGCTTTCTTT.

The chain is built from TRBV11-2 and TRBJ1-1; D call uncertain. The length of the CDR3 is 13 residues. Germline assignment: CDR1 SGHAT and CDR2 FQNNGV. Trimming left V 2 bases short and J 11 bases short, with 15 bases between. CDR3 sequence reads: CASSLYSEAAAFF. The CDR3 DNA reads as TGTGCCAGCAGCTTATATAGTGAGGCTGCGGCTTTCTTT.

This clone showed up just a few times. The V call is TRBV5-1, the J call TRBJ1-2; 11 positions match TRBD1. Germline V gene sequence: CDR1 SGHRS, CDR2 YFSETQ. V lost 4 bases and J lost 6; bases outside the gene matches: 5. The CDR3 consists of 14 residues. CDR3 sequence: CASSMDRGRNGYTF. The DNA of the CDR3 is TGCGCCAGCAGCATGGACAGGGGGCGTAATGGCTACACCTTC.

The J gene is TRBJ2-2, the V gene TRBV30; D call uncertain. CDR1 and CDR2 from the germline V gene are GTSNPN and SVGIG (reference sequence). The CDR3 runs 14 residues. Deletions cut 3 bases from V and 7 bases from J, with 15 bases between. The CDR3 DNA follows: TGTGCCTGGAGAACCCAGGCAGGCATCGGGGAGCTGTTTTTT. It translates to CAWRTQAGIGELFF.

The V and J genes are TRBV4-1 and TRBJ2-5, with D uncertain. The CDR3 runs to 14 residues. Germline assignment: CDR1 MGHRA and CDR2 YSYEKL. V dropped 3 bases and J dropped 2 bases, with 10 bases sitting between them. The CDR3 region has the DNA TGCGCCAGCAGCCACTCCCCGGGTCAAGAGACCCAGTACTTC. Its protein product is CASSHSPGQETQYF.

V usage is TRBV30 and J usage is TRBJ2-5; a weak D match, TRBD1 (6 bases). This CDR3 spans 15 amino acids. Trimming took off 0 bases at V and 1 base at J, with 12 bases between the two ends. The germline CDR1 and CDR2 sequences are GTSNPN and SVGIG (reference sequence). CDR3 protein: CAWSVQGPSQETQYF. The CDR3 DNA is TGTGCCTGGAGTGTACAGGGACCCTCCCAAGAGACCCAGTACTTC.

The gene calls are TRBV5-4 and TRBJ2-1, with TRBD2 matching 9 bases. The CDR3 consists of 17 residues. Germline V gives CDR1 SGHNT, CDR2 YYREEE (reference sequence). V was pared by 2 bases and J by 6 bases, with 12 bases of the junction left unmatched. The CDR3 nucleotides are TGTGCCAGCAGCTTTGGAGGGGCGGGAGGGGCCCCCAATGAGCAGTTCTTC. It translates to CASSFGGAGGAPNEQFF. The whole variable domain, filled in from reference TRBV5-4 and TRBJ2-1, reads ETGVTQSPTHLIKTRGQQVTLRCSSQSGHNTVSWYQQALGQGPQFIFQYYREEENGRGNFPPRFSGLQFPNYSSELNVNALELDDSALYLCASSFGGAGGAPNEQFFGPGTRLTVL.